This T cell receptor (beta chain) came from a study of blood T cell repertoires in COVID-19. Background on the study: COVID-19 samples collected from the United States, Italy and Spain covered acute and convalescent phases.

The authors' processing: For nucleated cells, counts were estimated from reference gene primer amplification. Using immunoSEQ multiplex PCR, the repertoire was profiled, and TCRdb retains in-frame clones only, with some absent. For V, J and clone size, that table is used; D and trimming come from the DNA. The data contain some 150,000 clones, about nine tenths of them singletons. CDR3 size: 17 residues. The germline CDR1 and CDR2 sequences are LNHDA and SQIVND (reference sequence). V shed 4 bases and J 3 bases; nucleotides not matched to a gene: 9. The sequence derives from a woman aged 60 to 75 who had recovered from COVID-19. The chain links TRBV19 to TRBJ1-5; 10 bases line up with TRBD1. Input material: peripheral blood. This CDR3 reads CASSTLTGGVDNQPQHF. The CDR3 DNA follows: TGTGCCAGTAGTACCTTGACAGGGGGCGTTGACAATCAGCCCCAGCATTTT.